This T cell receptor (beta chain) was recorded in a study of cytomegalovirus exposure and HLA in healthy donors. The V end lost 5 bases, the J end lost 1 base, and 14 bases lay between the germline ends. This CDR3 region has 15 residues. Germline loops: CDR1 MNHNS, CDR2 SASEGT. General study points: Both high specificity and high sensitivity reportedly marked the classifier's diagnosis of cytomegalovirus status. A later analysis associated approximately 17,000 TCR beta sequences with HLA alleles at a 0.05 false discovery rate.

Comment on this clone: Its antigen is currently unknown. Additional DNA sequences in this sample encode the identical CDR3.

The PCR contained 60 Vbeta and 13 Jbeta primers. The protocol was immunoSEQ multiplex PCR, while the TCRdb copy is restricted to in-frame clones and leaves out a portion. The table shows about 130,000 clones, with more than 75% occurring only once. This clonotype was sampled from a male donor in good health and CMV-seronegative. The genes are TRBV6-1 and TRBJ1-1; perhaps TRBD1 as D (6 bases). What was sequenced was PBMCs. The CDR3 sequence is CASSPPGGQNTEAFF. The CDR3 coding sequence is TGTGCCAGCAGTCCCCCCGGGGGGCAGAACACTGAAGCTTTCTTT.